A selection of T cell receptor beta chains follows, all from one sample in a study of T cells in Graves' hyperthyroidism and ophthalmopathy. TCRdb re-called the multiplex PCR reads with MiXCR, one entry per CDR3 protein. The profile shows around 500,000 distinct CDR3 sequences, 16% of them singletons. The source material was blood. Source of these receptors: a woman in her 30s with Graves' ophthalmopathy. The CDR3 runs from the conserved cysteine through the conserved F or W. A D gene is named only where the DNA matches it firmly. Expanded clones get a size class; other rows say once, few or many, or leave the size out.

V gene: TRBV18
clone size: many
J gene: TRBJ1-5
D gene: NA
CDR3 DNA: TGTGCCAGCTCACCCGAAGTTAGCAATCAGCCCCAGCATTTT
CDR3 protein: CASSPEVSNQPQHF

V gene: TRBV28
clone size: many
J gene: TRBJ2-7
D gene: NA
CDR3 DNA: TGTGCCAGCAGGACCCACCACGAGCAGTACTTC
CDR3 protein: CASRTHHEQYF

V gene: TRBV7-9
clone size: few
J gene: TRBJ2-3
D gene: NA
CDR3 DNA: TGTGCCAGCAGTTTAGCGGTTTCTGAGGGCACAGATACGCAGTATTTT
CDR3 protein: CASSLAVSEGTDTQYF

V gene: TRBV4-1
clone size: NA
J gene: TRBJ2-7
D gene: TRBD1
CDR3 DNA: TGCGCCAGCAGCGCGACCGGGACAGGGGGATACGAGCAGTACTTC
CDR3 protein: CASSATGTGGYEQYF

V gene: TRBV20-1
clone size: many
J gene: TRBJ2-7
D gene: TRBD2
CDR3 DNA: TGCAGTGCAGAGAGCGGGAGCTCTCTCGAGCAGTACTTC
CDR3 protein: CSAESGSSLEQYF

V gene: TRBV28
clone size: many
J gene: TRBJ2-7
D gene: NA
CDR3 DNA: TGTGCCAGCAGTCTAGGGAGGACGGACTCCTACGAGCAGTACTTC
CDR3 protein: CASSLGRTDSYEQYF

V gene: TRBV6-2/TRBV6-3
clone size: many
J gene: TRBJ2-1
D gene: TRBD2
CDR3 DNA: TGTGCCAGCAGTTACTCTCCTGTTAGCGGGGTCCACAATGAGCAGTTCTTC
CDR3 protein: CASSYSPVSGVHNEQFF

V gene: TRBV15
clone size: many
J gene: TRBJ1-1
D gene: NA
CDR3 DNA: TGTGCCACCAGCAGAGATCAAATGAACACTGAAGCTTTCTTT
CDR3 protein: CATSRDQMNTEAFF

V gene: TRBV30
clone size: many
J gene: TRBJ2-7
D gene: TRBD1
CDR3 DNA: TGTGCCTGGAGTGTACAGGGGACCCATGTCTACGAGCAGTACTTC
CDR3 protein: CAWSVQGTHVYEQYF

V gene: TRBV11-2
clone size: many
J gene: TRBJ2-3
D gene: TRBD2
CDR3 DNA: TGTGCCAGCAGCTTGGGACTAGCGGGAGGGCCAGGGGATACGCAGTATTTT
CDR3 protein: CASSLGLAGGPGDTQYF

V gene: TRBV6-1
clone size: NA
J gene: TRBJ2-5
D gene: TRBD1
CDR3 DNA: TGTGCCAGCCTCCGGGACAGTCAGACCCAGTACTTC
CDR3 protein: CASLRDSQTQYF

V gene: TRBV20-1
clone size: many
J gene: TRBJ1-2
D gene: NA
CDR3 DNA: TGCAGTGCTAGAAGGGGAGGGGACTATGGCTACACCTTC
CDR3 protein: CSARRGGDYGYTF

V gene: TRBV18
clone size: NA
J gene: TRBJ2-1
D gene: TRBD2
CDR3 DNA: TGTGTCAGCTCACCAGGGAGGGACCCGTACGATGAGCAGTTCTTC
CDR3 protein: CVSSPGRDPYDEQFF

V gene: TRBV10-3
clone size: few
J gene: TRBJ2-2
D gene: NA
CDR3 DNA: TGTGCCATCAGTGAGTCTACGGGAAGCGGGGAGCTGTTTTTT
CDR3 protein: CAISESTGSGELFF

V gene: TRBV20-1
clone size: many
J gene: TRBJ1-5
D gene: TRBD1
CDR3 DNA: TGCAGTGCTAGGTCGGGACAGGTCGAACAGCCCCAGCATTTT
CDR3 protein: CSARSGQVEQPQHF

V gene: TRBV20-1
clone size: many
J gene: TRBJ1-1
D gene: NA
CDR3 DNA: TGCAGTGCTAGAGCCCACAGCTCCCCTGTTGAAGCTTTCTTT
CDR3 protein: CSARAHSSPVEAFF

V gene: TRBV30
clone size: many
J gene: TRBJ2-2
D gene: NA
CDR3 DNA: TGTGCCTGGAGTAGGGGGAAGAACACCGGGGAGCTGTTTTTT
CDR3 protein: CAWSRGKNTGELFF

V gene: TRBV20-1
clone size: many
J gene: TRBJ2-7
D gene: NA
CDR3 DNA: TGCAGTGCTAGTCGGCGGATATACGAGCAGTACTTC
CDR3 protein: CSASRRIYEQYF

V gene: TRBV6-2/TRBV6-3
clone size: many
J gene: TRBJ2-2
D gene: NA
CDR3 DNA: TGTGCCAGCAGTTGGCGCCTAGGTAACACCGGGGAGCTGTTTTTT
CDR3 protein: CASSWRLGNTGELFF

V gene: TRBV4-3
clone size: NA
J gene: TRBJ2-3
D gene: TRBD1
CDR3 DNA: TGCGCCAGCAGCCGGGACAGGGTGGTCACAGATACGCAGTATTTT
CDR3 protein: CASSRDRVVTDTQYF

V gene: TRBV15
clone size: NA
J gene: TRBJ2-1
D gene: NA
CDR3 DNA: TGTGCCACCAGCAGAGACCGGGGGGCCCGAGGTGGCGATGAGCAGTTCTTC
CDR3 protein: CATSRDRGARGGDEQFF

V gene: TRBV5-1
clone size: few
J gene: TRBJ2-2
D gene: NA
CDR3 DNA: TGCGCCAGCAGCTACCTCGGTGAATCGAACACCGGGGAGCTGTTTTTT
CDR3 protein: CASSYLGESNTGELFF

V gene: TRBV7-3
clone size: NA
J gene: TRBJ2-1
D gene: TRBD2
CDR3 DNA: TGTGCCAGCAGCCAAACTAGCGGGAATTACAATGAGCAGTTCTTC
CDR3 protein: CASSQTSGNYNEQFF

V gene: TRBV9
clone size: many
J gene: TRBJ1-2
D gene: TRBD1
CDR3 DNA: TGTGCCAGCAGCGACCAGGGACAGTTGTCGTCGGGCTACACCTTC
CDR3 protein: CASSDQGQLSSGYTF

V gene: TRBV27
clone size: once
J gene: TRBJ2-2
D gene: TRBD2
CDR3 DNA: TGTGCCAGCAGTTCCCATGAAGTCGGGAGGTGGGGGGAGCTGTTTTTT
CDR3 protein: CASSSHEVGRWGELFF

V gene: TRBV7-3
clone size: many
J gene: TRBJ2-3
D gene: TRBD1
CDR3 DNA: TGTGCCAGCAGCTTAGGGACAGGGGGCTTCGGCAAGGCAGATACGCAGTATTTT
CDR3 protein: CASSLGTGGFGKADTQYF

V gene: TRBV9
clone size: NA
J gene: TRBJ1-1
D gene: TRBD1
CDR3 DNA: TGTGCCAGCAGCGCCTCTCATACAGGGGACCTGAACACTGAAGCTTTCTTT
CDR3 protein: CASSASHTGDLNTEAFF

V gene: TRBV6-1
clone size: NA
J gene: TRBJ2-1
D gene: TRBD1
CDR3 DNA: TGTGCCAGCAGTTTTGGACAGGGGGCGACGGATGAGCAGTTCTTC
CDR3 protein: CASSFGQGATDEQFF

V gene: TRBV20-1
clone size: many
J gene: TRBJ2-5
D gene: TRBD2
CDR3 DNA: TGCAGTGCTAGAGCTAGCGGGAGGACGGAGACCCAGTACTTC
CDR3 protein: CSARASGRTETQYF

V gene: TRBV20-1
clone size: many
J gene: TRBJ2-1
D gene: NA
CDR3 DNA: TGCAGTGTTAGACCGGCGACAGCCTCTGAGCAGTTCTTC
CDR3 protein: CSVRPATASEQFF

V gene: TRBV18
clone size: NA
J gene: TRBJ2-5
D gene: NA
CDR3 DNA: TGTGCCAGCCAACCACCGGACGGGTACCAAGAGACCCAGTACTTC
CDR3 protein: CASQPPDGYQETQYF

V gene: TRBV4-3
clone size: NA
J gene: TRBJ1-3
D gene: NA
CDR3 DNA: TGCGCCAGCAGCCAAGATAGGGGAACAGGACTACCATATTTT
CDR3 protein: CASSQDRGTGLPYF

V gene: TRBV20-1
clone size: NA
J gene: TRBJ1-5
D gene: TRBD1
CDR3 DNA: TGCAGTGCGCAACAGGGGGAGGTCAATCAGCCCCAGCATTTT
CDR3 protein: CSAQQGEVNQPQHF

V gene: TRBV28
clone size: many
J gene: TRBJ2-5
D gene: NA
CDR3 DNA: TGTGCCAGTCATCCCGAAGGACAGCAAGAGACCCAGTACTTC
CDR3 protein: CASHPEGQQETQYF

V gene: TRBV30
clone size: many
J gene: TRBJ1-5
D gene: NA
CDR3 DNA: TGTGCCTGGAGTGGGCAGCAAGGCAATCAGCCCCAGCATTTT
CDR3 protein: CAWSGQQGNQPQHF

V gene: TRBV27
clone size: NA
J gene: TRBJ2-5
D gene: TRBD2
CDR3 DNA: TGTGCCAGCAGTATTGCGGGAGGGCCTGAGACCCAGTACTTC
CDR3 protein: CASSIAGGPETQYF

V gene: TRBV19
clone size: few
J gene: TRBJ2-7
D gene: TRBD2
CDR3 DNA: TGTGCCAGTAGTATCTCCGGGACTAGATCCTACGAGCAGTACTTC
CDR3 protein: CASSISGTRSYEQYF

V gene: TRBV27
clone size: many
J gene: TRBJ2-7
D gene: TRBD2
CDR3 DNA: TGTGCCAGCAGTTTATCGCCGGGACTAGCGAGCTCCTACGAGCAGTACTTC
CDR3 protein: CASSLSPGLASSYEQYF

V gene: TRBV20-1
clone size: NA
J gene: TRBJ2-7
D gene: NA
CDR3 DNA: TGCAGTGCTAGAGATTCGCGGGACTCATCCTACGAGCAGTACTTC
CDR3 protein: CSARDSRDSSYEQYF

V gene: TRBV5-4
clone size: NA
J gene: TRBJ1-4
D gene: NA
CDR3 DNA: TGTGCCAGCAGCTTGAAAGGGCCTGGGTATGAAAAACTGTTTTTT
CDR3 protein: CASSLKGPGYEKLFF

V gene: TRBV20-1
clone size: few
J gene: TRBJ2-7
D gene: NA
CDR3 DNA: TGCAGTGCACATAGCGGAGTGAGCTACGAGCAGTACTTC
CDR3 protein: CSAHSGVSYEQYF

V gene: TRBV18
clone size: many
J gene: TRBJ2-5
D gene: NA
CDR3 DNA: TGTGCCAGCTCACCCGCTAGCAAGGAGACCCAGTACTTC
CDR3 protein: CASSPASKETQYF

V gene: TRBV20-1
clone size: few
J gene: TRBJ2-2
D gene: NA
CDR3 DNA: TGCAGTGCTAGGGAGTCGCCCGGGGAGCTGTTTTTT
CDR3 protein: CSARESPGELFF

V gene: TRBV12-3/TRBV12-4
clone size: many
J gene: TRBJ1-3
D gene: NA
CDR3 DNA: TGTGCCAGCAGACCCCTAAGCTCTGGAAACACCATATATTTT
CDR3 protein: CASRPLSSGNTIYF

V gene: TRBV7-8
clone size: few
J gene: TRBJ1-2
D gene: NA
CDR3 DNA: TGTGCCAGCAGCTTAGCCCCTAGCCCCTATGGCTACACCTTC
CDR3 protein: CASSLAPSPYGYTF

V gene: TRBV4-3
clone size: NA
J gene: TRBJ2-7
D gene: TRBD1
CDR3 DNA: TGCGCCAGCAGCCAAGTCCAGGGGGCCTCCTACGAGCAGTACTTC
CDR3 protein: CASSQVQGASYEQYF

V gene: TRBV20-1
clone size: NA
J gene: TRBJ2-7
D gene: TRBD2
CDR3 DNA: TGCAGTGCTAGAGAGGGCGGGAGGGCCCTAGGGGAGCAGTACTTC
CDR3 protein: CSAREGGRALGEQYF

V gene: TRBV20-1
clone size: NA
J gene: TRBJ2-5
D gene: TRBD2
CDR3 DNA: TGCAGTGCTAGTAGCGGGAGGGTCGGGGAGACCCAGTACTTC
CDR3 protein: CSASSGRVGETQYF

V gene: TRBV7-2
clone size: many
J gene: TRBJ1-6
D gene: TRBD1
CDR3 DNA: TGTGCCAGCAGCTTAAGGGACAGGGGGCTCGATTCACCCCTCCACTTT
CDR3 protein: CASSLRDRGLDSPLHF